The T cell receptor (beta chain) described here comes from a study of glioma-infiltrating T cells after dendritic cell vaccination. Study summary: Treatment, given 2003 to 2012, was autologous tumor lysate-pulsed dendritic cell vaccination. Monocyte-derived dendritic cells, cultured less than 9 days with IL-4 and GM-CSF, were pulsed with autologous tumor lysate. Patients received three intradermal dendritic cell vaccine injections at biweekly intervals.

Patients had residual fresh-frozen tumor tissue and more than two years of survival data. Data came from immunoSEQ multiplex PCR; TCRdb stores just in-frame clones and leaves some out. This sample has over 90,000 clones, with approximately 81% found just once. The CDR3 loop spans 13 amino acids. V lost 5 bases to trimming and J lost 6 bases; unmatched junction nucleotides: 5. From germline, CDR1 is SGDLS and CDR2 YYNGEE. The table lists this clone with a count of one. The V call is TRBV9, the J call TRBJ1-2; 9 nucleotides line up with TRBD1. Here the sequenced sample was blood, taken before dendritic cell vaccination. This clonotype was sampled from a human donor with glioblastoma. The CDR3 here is CASRGQGGDGYTF. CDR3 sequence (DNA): TGTGCCAGCAGGGGACAGGGAGGAGATGGCTACACCTTC.